One and the same sample provided the 2 T cell receptor beta chains below, sequenced in a study of shared clonotypes between healthy human individuals. Sequenced by immunoSEQ multiplex PCR; TCRdb stores in-frame clones only, minus some. The profile covers roughly 1,800,000 clones, with just under 95% appearing a single time and around 1% taken by the ten largest. In the naive CD8 group, cells lacked CD45RO and were positively selected for CCR7, so terminally differentiated effector memory CD45RA+ cells were left out. Sequencing was performed on naive CD8+ T cells sorted from blood. These TCRs come from a young man in good health.

The chain has TRBV6-4 and TRBJ1-5; D gene unclear. Germline loops: CDR1 MRHNA, CDR2 SNTAGT. V was pared by 10 bases and J by 9 bases, with 16 bases between. This CDR3 region has 12 residues. The DNA for the CDR3 is TGTGCCAAACGGCCTCCCGAACGGCCCCAGCATTTT. Translating it yields CAKRPPERPQHF.

The chain couples TRBV5-1 to TRBJ2-2; TRBD2 agrees at 12 bases. The germline V gene encodes CDR1 SGHRS and CDR2 YFSETQ. The V gene end was trimmed by 4 bases and the J gene end by 4 bases; junction bases not matched to a gene: 8. CDR3 size: 17 residues. The CDR3 spells CASSGRLAGEITGELFF. CDR3 bases: TGCGCCAGCAGCGGCCGACTAGCGGGGGAAATCACCGGGGAGCTGTTTTTT.